Below are 5 T cell receptor beta chains sequenced from a single sample in a study of blood T cell repertoires in COVID-19. TCRdb keeps only in-frame clones here, not all; method: immunoSEQ multiplex PCR. The table records around 150,000 clones, approximately 87% of them present only once. The source material was peripheral blood. These receptors were taken from a woman aged 40 to 50 with acute or convalescent COVID-19.

The gene calls are TRBV7-9 and TRBJ1-6; D gene uncertain. The V gene lost 4 bases and the J gene lost 13 bases, with 11 bases spanning the gap. CDR1 and CDR2 (germline): SEHNR, FQNEAQ (reference sequence). CDR3 length equals 12 residues. The CDR3 is CASSSGGGPLHF. In DNA, the CDR3 is TGTGCCAGCAGCTCTGGAGGAGGTCCCCTCCACTTT.

This clone was detected once. The V call is TRBV5-4, the J call TRBJ2-1, with 9 bases fitting TRBD2. J gave up 5 bases and V 0 bases, and 9 bases lay outside the gene matches. Germline CDR1 reads SGHNT; CDR2 reads YYREEE (reference sequence). CDR3 length: 17 residues. CDR3 region: CASSLGGSSGANNEQFF. DNA of the CDR3: TGTGCCAGCAGCTTGGGGGGGTCTAGCGGGGCAAACAATGAGCAGTTCTTC.

This clone was detected only once. This chain joins TRBV5-4 and TRBJ2-6; 11 bases map to TRBD2. Germline-derived CDR1 and CDR2 are SGHNT and YYREEE (reference sequence). The CDR3 is 19 amino acids. Trimming cost V 3 bases and J 2 bases; bases outside gene matches: 10. CDR3 nucleotide sequence: TGTGCCAGCAGCTGGCGGCCTAGCGGGAGGTTGACTGGGGCCAACGTCCTGACTTTC. The encoded protein is CASSWRPSGRLTGANVLTF.

This clone showed up just a few times. The chain carries TRBV6-4 and TRBJ2-2; TRBD2 aligns across 9 bases. CDR1 and CDR2 from the germline V gene are MRHNA and SNTAGT. The CDR3 consists of 15 residues. After removal of 4 bases from V and 4 bases from J, the junction contained 4 bases not matched to a gene. DNA of the CDR3: TGTGCCAGCAGTGCTGGGCGGGAGGGCACCGGGGAGCTGTTTTTT. The encoded protein is CASSAGREGTGELFF.

The CDR3 loop reads CASSLGQYENQPQHF. The CDR3 nucleotides read TGCGCCAGCAGCTTGGGACAGTACGAAAATCAGCCCCAGCATTTT. This chain uses TRBV5-1 with TRBJ1-5; a weak D match, TRBD1 (5 bases). Trimming removed 0 bases from V and 4 bases from J, with 11 bases in between. The CDR3 length is 15 residues. Germline loops: CDR1 SGHRS, CDR2 YFSETQ.